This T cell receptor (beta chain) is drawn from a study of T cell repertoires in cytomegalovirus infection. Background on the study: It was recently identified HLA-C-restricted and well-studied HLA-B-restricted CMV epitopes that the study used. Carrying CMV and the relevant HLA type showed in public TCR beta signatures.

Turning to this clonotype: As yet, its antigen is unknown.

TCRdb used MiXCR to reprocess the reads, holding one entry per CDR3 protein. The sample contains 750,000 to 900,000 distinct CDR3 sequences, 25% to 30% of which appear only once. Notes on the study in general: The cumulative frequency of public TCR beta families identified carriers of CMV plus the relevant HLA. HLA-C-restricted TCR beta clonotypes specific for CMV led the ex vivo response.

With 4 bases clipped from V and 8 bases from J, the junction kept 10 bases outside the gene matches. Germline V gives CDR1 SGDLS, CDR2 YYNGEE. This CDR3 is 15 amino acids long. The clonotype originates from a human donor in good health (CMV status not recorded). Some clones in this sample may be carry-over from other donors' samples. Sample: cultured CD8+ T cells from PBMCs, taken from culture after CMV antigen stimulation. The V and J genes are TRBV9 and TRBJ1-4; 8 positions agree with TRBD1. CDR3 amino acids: CASSPRGRGQEKLFF. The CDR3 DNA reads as TGTGCCAGCAGCCCCCGGGGCAGGGGGCAAGAAAAACTGTTTTTT.